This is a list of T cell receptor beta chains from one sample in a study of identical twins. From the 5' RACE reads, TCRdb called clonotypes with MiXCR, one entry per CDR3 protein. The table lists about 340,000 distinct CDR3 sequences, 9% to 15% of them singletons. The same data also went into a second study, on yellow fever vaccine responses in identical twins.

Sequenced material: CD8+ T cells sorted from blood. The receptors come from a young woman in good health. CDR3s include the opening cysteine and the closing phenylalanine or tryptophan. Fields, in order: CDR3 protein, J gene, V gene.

CDR3 protein: CASSLTPTEQYF
J gene: TRBJ2-7
V gene: TRBV11-2

CDR3 protein: CASSLSVANTGELFF
J gene: TRBJ2-2
V gene: TRBV12-3/TRBV12-4

CDR3 protein: CASSYSASANEQFF
J gene: TRBJ2-1
V gene: TRBV6-5

CDR3 protein: CASRERGGNNEQFF
J gene: TRBJ2-1
V gene: TRBV9

CDR3 protein: CASSLSLAGQDTQYF
J gene: TRBJ2-3
V gene: TRBV11-2

CDR3 protein: CASSQEGRLAGAETQYF
J gene: TRBJ2-5
V gene: TRBV4-2

CDR3 protein: CASSFLGIDEAFF
J gene: TRBJ1-1
V gene: TRBV7-9

CDR3 protein: CASSLGLAGMGEQFF
J gene: TRBJ2-1
V gene: TRBV7-9

CDR3 protein: CASGLGVGEQFF
J gene: TRBJ2-1
V gene: TRBV12-5

CDR3 protein: CASSQDPRETQYF
J gene: TRBJ2-5
V gene: TRBV14

CDR3 protein: CAILGRANEQFF
J gene: TRBJ2-1
V gene: TRBV10-3

CDR3 protein: CASSPEGLADYEQYF
J gene: TRBJ2-7
V gene: TRBV4-2

CDR3 protein: CASRLDRGLSLDTEAFF
J gene: TRBJ1-1
V gene: TRBV28

CDR3 protein: CASRSGAAYNEQFF
J gene: TRBJ2-1
V gene: TRBV5-5

CDR3 protein: CASSEVSGWADYEQYF
J gene: TRBJ2-7
V gene: TRBV2

CDR3 protein: CASSQDFWRGPGTQYF
J gene: TRBJ2-5
V gene: TRBV4-1

CDR3 protein: CSVEGWLARAGDTQYF
J gene: TRBJ2-3
V gene: TRBV29-1

CDR3 protein: CASKIWVGNTEAFF
J gene: TRBJ1-1
V gene: TRBV27

CDR3 protein: CASSEAETTVLSDTQYF
J gene: TRBJ2-3
V gene: TRBV6-1

CDR3 protein: CSVETSVSSYNEQFF
J gene: TRBJ2-1
V gene: TRBV29-1

CDR3 protein: CASRLAPGTKKNIQYF
J gene: TRBJ2-4
V gene: TRBV12-2

CDR3 protein: CASSLGGTSGVNEQFF
J gene: TRBJ2-1
V gene: TRBV7-9

CDR3 protein: CAATGDSYEQYF
J gene: TRBJ2-7
V gene: TRBV10-3

CDR3 protein: CASSDSAGGSDTQYF
J gene: TRBJ2-3
V gene: TRBV6-4

CDR3 protein: CASSEATGLAGANEQFF
J gene: TRBJ2-1
V gene: TRBV6-1

CDR3 protein: CSVVGGEWGYEQYF
J gene: TRBJ2-7
V gene: TRBV29-1

CDR3 protein: CASSADPGQMNTEAFF
J gene: TRBJ1-1
V gene: TRBV2

CDR3 protein: CASSYSGGTGNEQFF
J gene: TRBJ2-1
V gene: TRBV6-5

CDR3 protein: CASGYPGYEQYF
J gene: TRBJ2-7
V gene: TRBV28

CDR3 protein: CASSYSNTIYF
J gene: TRBJ1-3
V gene: TRBV6-2/TRBV6-3

CDR3 protein: CATSRDRGLNTEAFF
J gene: TRBJ1-1
V gene: TRBV15